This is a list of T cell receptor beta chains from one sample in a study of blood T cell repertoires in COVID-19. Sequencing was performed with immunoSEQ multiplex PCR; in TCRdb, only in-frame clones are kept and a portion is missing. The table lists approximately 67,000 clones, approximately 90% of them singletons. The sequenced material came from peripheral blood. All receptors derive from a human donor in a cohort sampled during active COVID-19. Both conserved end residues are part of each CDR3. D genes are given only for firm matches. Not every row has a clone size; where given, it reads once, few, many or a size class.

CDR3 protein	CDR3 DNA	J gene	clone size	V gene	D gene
CASSIESGGSSYNEQFF	TGTGCCAGTAGTATAGAAAGCGGGGGGAGCTCCTACAATGAGCAGTTCTTC	TRBJ2-1	NA	TRBV19	TRBD2
CASSRGSGDQETQYF	TGTGCCAGCTCACGGGGGAGCGGGGATCAAGAGACCCAGTACTTC	TRBJ2-5	NA	TRBV18	TRBD2
CASRTMGQSYEQYF	TGTGCCAGCAGGACCATGGGACAAAGCTACGAGCAGTACTTC	TRBJ2-7	NA	TRBV2	NA
CASSPGLAGTTSTDTQYF	TGTGCCAGCAGCCCCGGACTAGCGGGGACTACTAGCACAGATACGCAGTATTTT	TRBJ2-3	once	TRBV5-4	TRBD2
CASSSKRESEQYF	TGTGCCAGCAGCTCCAAGCGGGAGAGCGAGCAGTACTTC	TRBJ2-7	few	TRBV7-9	TRBD2
CASSQTQGQAENEQFF	TGCGCCAGCAGCCAAACCCAGGGACAGGCAGAAAATGAGCAGTTCTTC	TRBJ2-1	NA	TRBV4-3	TRBD1
CASSRRTGGRGQPQHF	TGTGCCAGCAGTCGAAGGACAGGGGGACGAGGTCAGCCCCAGCATTTT	TRBJ1-5	NA	TRBV27	TRBD1
CASSEIGVYEQYF	TGTGCCAGCAGTGAAATCGGGGTTTACGAGCAGTACTTC	TRBJ2-7	few	TRBV6-1	NA
CASSPGQAENTGELFF	TGCGCCAGCAGCCCCGGTCAAGCGGAGAACACCGGGGAGCTGTTTTTT	TRBJ2-2	NA	TRBV4-3	NA
CASSWQGNQPQHF	TGTGCCAGCAGTTGGCAGGGCAATCAGCCCCAGCATTTT	TRBJ1-5	NA	TRBV28	NA
CASSAGQVLGYTF	TGTGCCAGCAGCGCGGGACAGGTTCTTGGCTACACCTTC	TRBJ1-2	NA	TRBV7-9	TRBD1
CASSIPGTALSGYTF	TGTGCCAGCAGCATCCCCGGGACAGCCCTTAGTGGCTACACCTTC	TRBJ1-2	NA	TRBV7-2	TRBD1
CASAALADSNEQFF	TGTGCCAGCGCCGCACTAGCGGACTCCAATGAGCAGTTCTTC	TRBJ2-1	NA	TRBV5-4	TRBD2
CASSARDRLTDTQYF	TGTGCCAGTTCAGCCCGGGACAGGCTCACAGATACGCAGTATTTT	TRBJ2-3	NA	TRBV27	TRBD1
CASSPGQTNTEAFF	TGTGCCAGCAGCCCGGGACAGACTAACACTGAAGCTTTCTTT	TRBJ1-1	NA	TRBV7-2	TRBD1
CASSLALSGRTDTQYF	TGTGCCAGCAGCTTAGCGCTAAGCGGGAGGACAGATACGCAGTATTTT	TRBJ2-3	NA	TRBV11-1	TRBD2
CASSGAAGGGETQYF	TGTGCCAGCAGTGGCGCAGCGGGGGGGGGAGAGACCCAGTACTTC	TRBJ2-5	NA	TRBV25-1	TRBD2
CASRTNGGYYNEQFF	TGCGCCAGCAGGACCAACGGGGGATACTACAATGAGCAGTTCTTC	TRBJ2-1	once	TRBV5-1	NA
CASSSSTGGIDSPLHF	NA	TRBJ1-6	NA	TRBV6-6	NA
CASSYNGQGDGYTF	TGTGCCAGCAGCTACAATGGACAGGGTGATGGCTACACCTTC	TRBJ1-2	NA	TRBV7-9	TRBD1
CASSLDQGLNTEAFF	TGTGCCAGCAGCTTAGACCAGGGGCTGAACACTGAAGCTTTCTTT	TRBJ1-1	NA	TRBV7-6	NA